This TCR beta chain was recovered during a study of T cell repertoires and HLA-DP antigens listed by TCRdb under 2018. At the level of the whole study: Using HeLa cells transduced to present allogeneic HLA-DP, the study set up an in vitro model of CD4+ T cell alloreactivity. Compared with self, one alloantigen differed at one amino acid in the peptide-binding groove and the other differed at under 11, modelling structurally similar versus dissimilar alloantigens. The three donors were two male and one female, with ages ranging from the 18-to-29 to the 60-to-69 age band. An average DNA input of around 220 ng was used for sorted CD137+CD4+ samples, compared with approximately 1,300 ng for pre-culture CD4+ samples. Study-wide conclusions, independent of this receptor: Sorted CD137+ cells showed similar clonality against both alloantigens (approximately 0.4), much higher than the clonality of pre-culture samples (roughly 0.04). The study was limited by having only three donors, by relying on a non-physiological HeLa antigen-presenting system, and by using total CD4+ responder cells. Clones undetected before culture had an average cumulative frequency of about 34% against one allele and over 45% against the other. The naive and memory CD4+ repertoires were not analysed as separate populations.

On this clone itself: What this receptor recognizes is not known. Per-base qualities were not stored, and no clone one base away is much larger.

The immunoSEQ multiplex PCR, with forward primers for 54 TRBV segments and reverse primers for 13 TRBJ segments, was used to amplify TCRB CDR3 regions. Pre-culture CD4+ samples were sequenced at deep resolution with a target of some 200,000 T cell genomes. Sequencing of the amplicons on an Illumina HiSeq System generated 87 bp reads spanning the CDR3. The original methods were these. Reads were corrected for PCR and sequencing errors, and CDR3 regions were defined by alignment to IMGT reference sequences. Synthetic template pools were used to estimate template counts and unique rearrangement counts. Clonality was computed as 1 minus Pielou's evenness. Richness was estimated with the Daley-Smith estimator. Morisita's index was used to measure repertoire overlap. Clones found in cultured samples but undetected in the pre-culture repertoire of the corresponding donor were defined as low-abundance clones. TCRdb holds this immuneACCESS table with in-frame rearrangements only. Some clones are missing; in checked studies, unresolved V genes explain under half, and the rest has no known cause. V and J calls and clone size are those listed in that table; D and trimming were worked out from the DNA. The sample table records approximately 73,000 clones; about four fifths of these occur just once. Roughly 1.4% of the sample goes to the ten largest clones.

Magnetic bead negative selection was used to isolate untouched CD4+ T cells from Ficoll-separated PBMC, with an average purity of approximately 98%. Using magnetic beads, untouched CD4+ T cells were isolated from Ficoll-separated PBMC at about 98% purity, with only negligible CD8+ contamination. Peripheral blood mononuclear cells were supplied by the buffy coats of three healthy blood donors, who served as the study donors. All three donors were CMV seronegative. Genomic DNA was extracted with the DNeasy Blood & Tissue Kit. TCRB sequencing was performed on genomic DNA from sorted CD137+CD4+ cells and pre-culture CD4+ baseline samples from each subject. CDR3 length: 15 amino acids, cysteine to phenylalanine. The read is trimmed to its CDR3 DNA, 45 bases read in frame from base 1. The V end gives up 6 bases and the J end 4 bases, leaving 7 bases in the junction not matched to a gene. CDR1 and CDR2, per the germline V gene (reference sequence), are LNHDA and SQIVND.

The specimen was CD4+ T cells from PBMCs. The rearrangement joined TRBV19 to TRBJ2-1; 9 middle bases align to TRBD2. This receptor was obtained from a man between 60 and 75 years old in good health and CMV-seronegative. This receptor carries the CDR3 CASRSSGGFYNEQFF. In nucleotides, the sequence is TGTGCCAGTAGGAGTAGCGGGGGCTTTTACAATGAGCAGTTCTTC.